The 16 T cell receptor beta chains reported below all come from one sample, sequenced in a study of regulatory T cells in long-lasting Graves disease. With iRepertoire HTBI primers and Arm-PCR of CDR3 regions, TCR beta libraries were built. TCRdb itself ran the multiplex PCR reads through MiXCR, one entry per CDR3 protein. The sample has roughly 420,000 distinct CDR3 sequences, 16% seen once. Sample time point: newly diagnosed GD, antithyroid drugs for less than 3 months. PBMCs provided the RNA from which the TCR library was made. The same data also went into a second study, on T cells in Graves' hyperthyroidism and ophthalmopathy.

This specimen was peripheral blood mononuclear cells (PBMCs), taken at new diagnosis, from a patient treated with antithyroid drugs. The receptors were gathered from a woman aged 25 to 39 with Graves disease.

As concerns this clonotype: A read error is likely, as this CDR3 ends without the conserved phenylalanine or tryptophan. The genes are TRBV10-1 and TRBJ1-2; TRBD1 matches 7 bases. Germline CDR1 is WNHNN and CDR2 is SYGVQD (reference sequence). This CDR3 comprises 15 residues. The V segment lost 5 bases and the J segment 4 bases; nucleotides outside the gene matches: 10. The CDR3 DNA follows: TGCGCCAGCAGTCCTAGCGGGACAGACACCTATGGCTACACCCTC. Translated, it gives CASSPSGTDTYGYTL.

The genes are TRBV12-3 or TRBV12-4 and TRBJ2-2; D remains unclear. The V end lost 8 bases, the J end lost 0 bases, and 13 bases lay between the germline ends. This CDR3 spans 15 amino acids. The CDR3 bases are TGTGCCAGCGGAGCTAAGGCTACGAACACCGGGGAGCTGTTTTTT. Translation gives CASGAKATNTGELFF.

This clonotype was detected many times. V and J are TRBV7-2 and TRBJ2-1; 12 bases map to TRBD2. J lost 7 bases, V lost 6 bases, and 4 bases had no gene match. Germline V lookup: CDR1 SGHTA, CDR2 FQGNSA. CDR3 length equals 14 residues. Written as DNA, the CDR3 is TGTGCCAGCAGACTAGCGGGAGGACGGAATGAGCAGTTCTTC. Translated, it gives CASRLAGGRNEQFF.

The chain carries TRBV7-9 and TRBJ2-3; 12 nucleotides line up with TRBD2. Losses at the gene ends were 6 bases for V and 2 bases for J; bases not matched to a gene: 6. The CDR3 totals 16 residues. Per germline, CDR1 SEHNR and CDR2 FQNEAQ (reference sequence). The CDR3 bases are TGTGCCAGCAGTTGGACTAGCGGGGCCCCCACAGATACGCAGTATTTT. Its translation: CASSWTSGAPTDTQYF.

In this sample, this clonotype turned up many times. The chain combines TRBV5-5 with TRBJ1-5; TRBD1 aligns across 8 bases. This CDR3 comprises 16 residues. The V and J ends lost 2 bases and 3 bases, in that order; junction bases with no gene match: 7. The germline CDR1 and CDR2 sequences are SGHKS and YYEKEE (reference sequence). The CDR3 sequence is CASSFRGQGSNQPQHF. DNA for the CDR3: TGTGCCAGCAGCTTCCGAGGACAGGGCTCCAATCAGCCCCAGCATTTT.

This clonotype occurred many times. The CDR3 spells CASTLSGSSYNEQFF. For the CDR3, the DNA is TGTGCCAGCACCCTAAGCGGGAGCTCCTACAATGAGCAGTTCTTC. The chain recombines TRBV3-1 with TRBJ2-1; 8 bases agree with TRBD2. This CDR3 has 15 residues. J lost 0 bases, V lost 7 bases, and 5 bases had no gene match. Germline CDR1 is LGHDT and CDR2 is YNNKEL (reference sequence).

In this sample, this clonotype turned up a few times. The chain couples TRBV12-3 or TRBV12-4 to TRBJ1-6; the D gene is possibly TRBD1 (6 bases). Trimming shortened V by 4 bases and J by 9 bases, and 13 bases separated the two germline ends. CDR3 length: 14 amino acids. The CDR3 is CASSSARGRSPLHF. CDR3 DNA sequence: TGTGCCAGCAGTTCGGCCAGGGGCCGTTCACCCCTCCACTTT.

The table lists this clonotype with many counts. The gene calls are TRBV10-3 and TRBJ1-5; D unclear. This CDR3 has 14 residues. V lost 5 bases, J lost 0 bases, and 8 bases lay in between. Looked up from germline, CDR1 is ENHRY and CDR2 is SYGVKD. CDR3 in amino acids: CAISPSGSNQPQHF. In DNA form, the CDR3 reads TGTGCCATCAGTCCCAGTGGTAGCAATCAGCCCCAGCATTTT.

This clonotype was counted many times. This rearrangement joins TRBV12-3 or TRBV12-4 to TRBJ2-6, with 7 bases aligning to TRBD1. The CDR3 is 17 amino acids. J was trimmed by 0 bases and V by 6 bases; bases with no gene match: 8. CDR3 bases: TGTGCCAGCAGGAGGGGACAGCGTCGCTCTGGGGCCAACGTCCTGACTTTC. Translation gives CASRRGQRRSGANVLTF.

This clonotype turned up a few times. The genes are TRBV29-1 and TRBJ2-3; 8 nucleotides align to TRBD2. Germline V gene data show CDR1 as SQVTM and CDR2 as ANQGSEA. This CDR3 is 15 amino acids long. With V trimmed by 6 bases and J by 3 bases, 11 bases remained unmatched. The CDR3 sequence is CSVEKSGSGTDTQYF. DNA of the CDR3: TGCAGCGTCGAAAAAAGCGGGAGTGGGACAGATACGCAGTATTTT.

This clonotype was seen repeatedly, ten times or more. This chain joins TRBV27 and TRBJ2-2, with D perhaps TRBD1 (6 bases). Germline V gene data show CDR1 as MNHEY and CDR2 as SMNVEV (reference sequence). This CDR3 contains 14 residues. V lost 5 bases and J 3 bases, leaving 10 bases between the germline ends. In nucleotides, the CDR3 is TGTGCCAGCAGTCGGACAGAGGACACCGGGGAGCTGTTTTTT. This codes for CASSRTEDTGELFF.

V is TRBV14 and J is TRBJ2-1; 15 nucleotides align to TRBD2. V was pared by 3 bases and J by 1 base, with 7 bases of the junction left unmatched. Germline CDR1 reads SGHDN; CDR2 reads FVKESK. The CDR3 sequence is 19 residues long. DNA for the CDR3: TGTGCCAGCAGCCACGGGGGACTAGCGGGAGGCCAATCCTACAATGAGCAGTTCTTC. This sequence encodes CASSHGGLAGGQSYNEQFF.

The chain is built from TRBV15 and TRBJ2-2; D remains ambiguous. The V end was cut by 1 base, the J end by 1 base, with 4 bases between. The length of the CDR3 is 14 residues. Per germline, CDR1 LNHNV and CDR2 YYDKDF (reference sequence). The CDR3 DNA sequence: TGTGCCACCAGCAGAGGCGAGAACACCGGGGAGCTGTTTTTT. It specifies CATSRGENTGELFF.

This clonotype was detected ten times or more. The chain is built from TRBV12-3 or TRBV12-4 and TRBJ2-1; the D gene is possibly TRBD2 (5 bases). Trimming cost V 0 bases and J 8 bases, with 11 bases left between them. This CDR3 has 14 residues. The CDR3 sequence is CASSLAPTRDEQFF. CDR3 sequence (DNA): TGTGCCAGCAGTTTAGCCCCTACTAGGGATGAGCAGTTCTTC.

J is TRBJ2-1 and V is TRBV20-1; the match to TRBD2 covers 11 bases. V lost 0 bases and J lost 2; bases outside the gene matches: 9. The CDR3 is made up of 18 amino acids. The V gene's germline CDR1 is DFQATT and CDR2 SNEGSKA (reference sequence). CDR3 bases: TGCAGTGCTAGAGACCCGACACTAGCGGGAGTTCCCTACAATGAGCAGTTCTTC. Translation gives CSARDPTLAGVPYNEQFF.

Worth noting for this clonotype: A single base is all that separates this from a far larger clone, so a read error is likely. The chain employs TRBV27 and TRBJ2-5; the match to TRBD2 covers 7 bases. Germline-derived CDR1 and CDR2 are MNHEY and SMNVEV (reference sequence). The CDR3 is made up of 14 amino acids. CDR3: CASCLPLAVKTQYF. The DNA of the CDR3 is TGTGCCAGCTGTTTACCCCTAGCGGTTAAGACCCAGTACTTC.